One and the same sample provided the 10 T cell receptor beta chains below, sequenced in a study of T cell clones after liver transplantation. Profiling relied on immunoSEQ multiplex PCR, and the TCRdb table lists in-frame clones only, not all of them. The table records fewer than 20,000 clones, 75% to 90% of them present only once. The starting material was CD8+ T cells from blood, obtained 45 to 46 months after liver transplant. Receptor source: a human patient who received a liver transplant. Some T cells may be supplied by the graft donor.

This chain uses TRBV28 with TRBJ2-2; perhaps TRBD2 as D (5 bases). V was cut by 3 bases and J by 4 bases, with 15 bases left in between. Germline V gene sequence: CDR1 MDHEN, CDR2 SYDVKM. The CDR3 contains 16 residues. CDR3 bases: TGTGCCAGCAGTTTTGAAGCGGCGCCCTTCACCGGGGAGCTGTTTTTT. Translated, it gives CASSFEAAPFTGELFF.

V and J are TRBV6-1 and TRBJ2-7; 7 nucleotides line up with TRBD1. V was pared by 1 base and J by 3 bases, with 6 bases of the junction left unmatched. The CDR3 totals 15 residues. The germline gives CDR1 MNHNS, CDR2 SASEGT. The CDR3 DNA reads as TGTGCCAGCAGTGAAGGACAGGGTGGCCTCTACGAGCAGTACTTC. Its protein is CASSEGQGGLYEQYF.

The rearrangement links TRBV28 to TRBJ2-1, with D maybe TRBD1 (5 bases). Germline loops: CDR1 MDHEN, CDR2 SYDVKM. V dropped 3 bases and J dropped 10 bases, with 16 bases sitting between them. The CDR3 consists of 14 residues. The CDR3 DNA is TGTGCCAGCAGTTTTCAGGACAACCCGGTCGAGCAGTTCTTC. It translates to CASSFQDNPVEQFF. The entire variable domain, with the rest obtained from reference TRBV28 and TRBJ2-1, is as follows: DVKVTQSSRYLVKRTGEKVFLECVQDMDHENMFWYRQDPGLGLRLIYFSYDVKMKEKGDIPEGYSVSREKKERFSLILESASTNQTSMYLCASSFQDNPVEQFFGPGTRLTVL.

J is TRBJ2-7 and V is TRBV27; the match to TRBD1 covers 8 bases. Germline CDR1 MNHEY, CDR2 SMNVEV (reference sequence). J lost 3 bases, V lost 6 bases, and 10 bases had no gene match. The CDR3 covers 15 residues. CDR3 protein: CASSPDRGDHYEQYF. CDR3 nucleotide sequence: TGTGCCAGCAGCCCCGACAGGGGCGACCACTACGAGCAGTACTTC.

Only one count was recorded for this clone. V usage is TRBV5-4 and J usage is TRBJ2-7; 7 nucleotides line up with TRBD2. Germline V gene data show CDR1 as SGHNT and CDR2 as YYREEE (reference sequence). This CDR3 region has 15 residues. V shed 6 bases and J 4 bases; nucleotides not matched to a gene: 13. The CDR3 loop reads CASNLEGRELYEQYF. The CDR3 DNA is TGTGCCAGCAACCTAGAGGGGCGGGAGTTGTACGAGCAGTACTTC.

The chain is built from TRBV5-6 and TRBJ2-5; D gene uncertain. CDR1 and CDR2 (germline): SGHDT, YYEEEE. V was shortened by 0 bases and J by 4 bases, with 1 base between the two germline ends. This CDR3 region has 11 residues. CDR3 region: CASSLVETQYF. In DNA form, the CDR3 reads TGTGCCAGCAGCTTGGTAGAGACCCAGTACTTC.

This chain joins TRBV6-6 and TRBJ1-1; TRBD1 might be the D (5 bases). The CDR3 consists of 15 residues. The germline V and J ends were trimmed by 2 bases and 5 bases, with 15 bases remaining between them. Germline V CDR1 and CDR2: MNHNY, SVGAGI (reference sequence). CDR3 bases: TGTGCCAGCAGTTACGGGGGTGAAAAAGGGACTGAAGCTTTCTTT. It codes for CASSYGGEKGTEAFF.

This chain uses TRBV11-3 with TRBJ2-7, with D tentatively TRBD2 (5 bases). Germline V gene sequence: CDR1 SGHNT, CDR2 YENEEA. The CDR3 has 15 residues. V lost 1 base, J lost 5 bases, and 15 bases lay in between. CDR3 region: CASSLGMGAADEQYF. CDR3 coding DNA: TGTGCCAGCAGCTTAGGGATGGGAGCGGCTGACGAGCAGTACTTC.

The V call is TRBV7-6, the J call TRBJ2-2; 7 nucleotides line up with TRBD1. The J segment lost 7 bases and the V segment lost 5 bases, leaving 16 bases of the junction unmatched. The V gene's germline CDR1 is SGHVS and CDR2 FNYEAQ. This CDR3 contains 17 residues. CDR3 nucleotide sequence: TGTGCCAGCAGCCCGAAAAAATCGACAGGGCGGAACGGGGAGCTGTTTTTT. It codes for CASSPKKSTGRNGELFF.

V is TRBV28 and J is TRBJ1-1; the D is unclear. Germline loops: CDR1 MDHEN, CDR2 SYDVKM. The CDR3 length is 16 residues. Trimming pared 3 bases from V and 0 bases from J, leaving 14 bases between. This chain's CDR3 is CASSLLEEAVNTEAFF. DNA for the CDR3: TGTGCCAGCAGTTTGTTGGAGGAGGCGGTGAACACTGAAGCTTTCTTT.